Presented here are 2 T cell receptor beta chains from one specimen sequenced in a study of blood T cells in healthy people across ages. Primers used in a second PCR of roughly 7 to 12 cycles were a sample-barcoded 5' primer and a J-beta primer mix. TCRdb analysed the 5' RACE reads with MiXCR anew, one entry per CDR3 protein. This sample has 650,000 to 1,000,000 distinct CDR3 sequences, with about 34% found just once. Sequencing was done on a sample of blood. The receptor source for this set is a young man in good health.

The count of this clonotype is one. For the CDR3, the DNA is TGCAGTGCTGGGAGCGGTAACAGGGGAAGGAACACTGAAGCTTTCTTT. Its protein product is CSAGSGNRGRNTEAFF. The chain couples TRBV20-1 to TRBJ1-1; 7 bases are shared with TRBD1. The CDR3 is 16 amino acids. V lost 5 bases, J lost 1 base, and 13 bases stayed unmatched. The germline gives CDR1 DFQATT, CDR2 SNEGSKA (reference sequence).

The chain has TRBV2 and TRBJ2-4; 7 positions agree with TRBD1. This CDR3 contains 14 residues. CDR1 is SNHLY, CDR2 FYNNEI, per germline. The junction had 15 bases not matched to a gene; V was cut back by 6 bases and J by 13 bases. Here the CDR3 DNA reads TGTGCCAGCAGCATCGGGACAGAGGACAATGAGCAGTACTTC. Translating it yields CASSIGTEDNEQYF. Supplemented by reference TRBV2 and TRBJ2-4, the full variable domain reads EPEVTQTPSHQVTQMGQEVILRCVPISNHLYFYWYRQILGQKVEFLVSFYNNEISEKSEIFDDQFSVERPDGSNFTLKIRSTKLEDSAMYFCASSIGTEDNEQYFGAGTRLSVL.